This T cell receptor beta chain was observed in a study of graft-versus-host responses after intestinal transplantation. Points from the study as a whole: The presence of high graft-versus-host to host-versus-graft clonal ratios in allografts characterized patients with graft-donor T cell macrochimerism.

TCRdb's table, derived via immunoSEQ multiplex PCR, lists solely in-frame clones and lacks some. Of more than 9,500 clones listed, 90% to 95% were seen once; the top ten hold about 3.4%. The CDR3 contains 12 residues. V was shortened by 3 bases and J by 4 bases, with 5 bases between the two germline ends. The germline V gene encodes CDR1 SEHNR and CDR2 FQNEAQ (reference sequence). The sample's time point: postoperative day 105 after intestinal transplantation (dayNNNN = postoperative day). In regard to this clone: Antigen: not known.

The specimen was PBMCs, collected 105 days after intestinal transplantation. J is TRBJ2-3 and V is TRBV7-9; D ambiguous. This sequence was found in a human patient who received an intestinal transplant, so some T cells may come from the graft donor. The CDR3 coding sequence is TGTGCCAGCAGCTTCGGTGCAGATACGCAGTATTTT. This codes for CASSFGADTQYF.